Below, 23 T cell receptor beta chains from the same sample are listed, as sequenced in a study of metastatic and nonmetastatic thyroid tumors. Using MiXCR, TCRdb reanalyzed the PCR reads. Among 35,000 to 50,000 clones, about 4% were seen once, and the ten largest hold roughly a tenth. No treatment of any kind had been given to any patient before thyroid surgery. Sequencing used blood. These TCRs come from a female donor with papillary thyroid cancer or a benign thyroid nodule (not recorded which). Some clones in this sample may be carry-over from other donors' samples.

This clone has at least ten counts. The J gene is TRBJ2-7, the V gene TRBV5-6; unclear D gene. The CDR3 has 14 residues. Looked up from germline, CDR1 is SGHDT and CDR2 is YYEEEE. V gave up 0 bases and J gave up 5 bases, with 12 bases separating them. Written as DNA, the CDR3 is TGTGCCAGCAGCTTGGGACCGTTGAACGACGAGCAGTACTTC. Translated, it gives CASSLGPLNDEQYF.

This clone has ten or more counts. The chain is built from TRBV24-1 and TRBJ2-1; TRBD2 agrees at 12 bases. There are 16 residues in the CDR3. Germline V gives CDR1 KGHDR, CDR2 SFDVKD. The junction had 6 bases not matched to a gene; V was cut back by 4 bases and J by 6 bases. The CDR3 coding sequence is TGTGCCACCAGTGACCCTCTAGCGGGAGGGATCAATGAGCAGTTCTTC. Residues: CATSDPLAGGINEQFF.

On this clone itself: A much larger clone differs by one base, so this may be a read error. This rearrangement joins TRBV18 to TRBJ1-1; D is possibly TRBD1 (6 bases). Germline V gives CDR1 KGHSH, CDR2 LQKENI. This CDR3 is 15 amino acids long. V lost 6 bases, J lost 3 bases, and 17 bases lay in between. For the CDR3, the DNA is TGTGCCAGCTCGACGAGGGGGGGGGTCCACACTGAAGCTTTCTTT. This encodes CASSTRGGVHTEAFF.

This clone was seen a few times. This chain uses TRBV12-3 or TRBV12-4 with TRBJ1-2; D gene unclear. The CDR3 contains 12 residues. Between the trimmed V and J ends, which lost 3 bases and 10 bases, there was a span of 12 bases. CDR3 sequence reads: CASSFSNYFYTF. The CDR3, as DNA: TGTGCCAGCAGTTTCTCTAACTATTTCTACACCTTC.

This clone was picked up many times. V is TRBV25-1 and J is TRBJ1-6; D uncertain. V gave up 4 bases and J gave up 12 bases, with 13 bases separating them. This CDR3 has 13 residues. Germline V gene lookup returns CDR1 MGHDK and CDR2 SYGVNS. The CDR3: CASSVEGREPLHF. DNA for the CDR3: TGTGCCAGCAGTGTCGAGGGCCGAGAACCCCTCCACTTT. Looking up the rest from reference TRBV25-1 and TRBJ1-6 gives the full variable domain: EADIYQTPRYLVIGTGKKITLECSQTMGHDKMYWYQQDPGMELHLIHYSYGVNSTEKGDLSSESTVSRIRTEHFPLTLESARPSHTSQYLCASSVEGREPLHFGNGTRLTVT.

This clone was observed a handful of times. J is TRBJ1-6 and V is TRBV6-1, with D perhaps matching TRBD1 (6 bases). Germline V gene lookup returns CDR1 MNHNS and CDR2 SASEGT. The V and J ends lost 8 bases and 6 bases respectively, with 17 bases between them. The CDR3 has 15 amino acids. In DNA, the CDR3 is TGTGCCAGCGCAAGAACTAGGGGGGGTAATTCACCCCTCCACTTT. Translation: CASARTRGGNSPLHF.

This clone was found many times. CDR3 sequence (DNA): TGCAGTGCTACCCCGGGGGATGAGCAGTTCTTC. Translated, it gives CSATPGDEQFF. The chain couples TRBV20-1 to TRBJ2-1, with D tentatively TRBD2 (6 bases). The CDR3 is 11 residues long. The germline V and J ends were trimmed by 4 bases and 8 bases, with 9 bases remaining between them. Germline V lookup: CDR1 DFQATT, CDR2 SNEGSKA (reference sequence).

Ten or more counts support this clone. The rearrangement links TRBV2 to TRBJ2-2; the D call may be TRBD1 or TRBD2 (6 bases each). From germline, CDR1 is SNHLY and CDR2 FYNNEI. The length of the CDR3 is 17 residues. Trimming cost V 6 bases and J 2 bases, with 19 bases left between them. The CDR3 sequence is CASRWELGGANTGELFF. CDR3 in DNA: TGTGCCAGCAGATGGGAACTCGGGGGCGCTAACACCGGGGAGCTGTTTTTT. Drawing the rest from reference TRBV2 and TRBJ2-2, the complete variable domain is EPEVTQTPSHQVTQMGQEVILRCVPISNHLYFYWYRQILGQKVEFLVSFYNNEISEKSEIFDDQFSVERPDGSNFTLKIRSTKLEDSAMYFCASRWELGGANTGELFFGEGSRLTVL.

This clone was picked up many times. The gene calls are TRBV6-1 and TRBJ2-3; tentatively, D is TRBD1 (6 bases). V was cut by 5 bases and J by 0 bases, with 12 bases left in between. The CDR3 is 15 residues long. Per the germline V gene, CDR1 is MNHNS and CDR2 is SASEGT. CDR3 in DNA: TGTGCCAGCAGTACCAGGGGATATAGCACAGATACGCAGTATTTT. Translated: CASSTRGYSTDTQYF.

This clone has more than one count but fewer than ten. The V call is TRBV4-2, the J call TRBJ1-2; D remains ambiguous. CDR1 LGHNA and CDR2 YNFKEQ come from the germline V gene. V was cut by 0 bases and J by 8 bases, with 19 bases left in between. The CDR3 extends over 16 amino acids. CDR3 in DNA: TGTGCCAGCAGCCAAGAGTGGAGGCCACCAGGCCGCGGCTACACCTTC. As protein: CASSQEWRPPGRGYTF.

This clone was detected many times. The V gene is TRBV20-1, the J gene TRBJ2-7; 11 nucleotides agree with TRBD2. Germline CDR1 reads DFQATT; CDR2 reads SNEGSKA (reference sequence). The trim removed 3 bases at V and 5 bases at J, leaving 12 bases unmatched. The CDR3 covers 16 residues. CDR3 sequence reads: CSARTSGARSFHEQYF. In nucleotides, the CDR3 is TGCAGTGCTAGGACTAGCGGGGCCCGGTCATTCCACGAGCAGTACTTC.

On this clone itself: A much larger clone lies a single base off, so this may be a read error. The rearrangement joins TRBV5-1 to TRBJ2-5; a weak D match, TRBD2 (5 bases). Germline lookup yields CDR1 SGHRS and CDR2 YFSETQ. The length of the CDR3 is 15 residues. The V end lost 4 bases, the J end lost 2 bases, and 15 bases lay between the germline ends. CDR3 amino acids: CASSKDGVGQETQYF. For the CDR3, the DNA is TGCGCCAGCAGCAAGGACGGGGTGGGACAAGAGACCCAGTACTTC.

This clone was counted between two and nine times. J is TRBJ1-5 and V is TRBV20-1, with a tentative D call TRBD1 (6 bases). CDR3 size: 14 residues. The germline CDR1 and CDR2 sequences are DFQATT and SNEGSKA (reference sequence). The V and J ends lost 5 bases and 2 bases respectively, with 13 bases between them. The CDR3: CSAFTGIGNQPQHF. The CDR3 nucleotides read TGCAGTGCTTTCACAGGGATCGGCAATCAGCCCCAGCATTTT.

The chain links TRBV19 to TRBJ1-1; no reliable D call. V was shortened by 6 bases and J by 1 base, with 9 bases between the two germline ends. The V gene's germline CDR1 is LNHDA and CDR2 SQIVND (reference sequence). This CDR3 contains 13 residues. In DNA form, the CDR3 reads TGTGCCAGTAGCTTCAGTAGGAACACTGAAGCTTTCTTT. Translation: CASSFSRNTEAFF.

This clone appeared a few times. The chain recombines TRBV6-9 with TRBJ1-3; 8 nucleotides line up with TRBD1. Per germline, CDR1 MNHGY and CDR2 SVAAGI. This CDR3 spans 17 amino acids. J gave up 8 bases and V 3 bases, and 15 bases lay outside the gene matches. CDR3 region: CASSYRAGGAGRDTIYF. The CDR3 DNA follows: TGTGCCAGCAGTTACAGAGCAGGGGGCGCCGGAAGGGACACCATATATTTT.

This clone was seen repeatedly, ten times or more. The chain links TRBV12-3 or TRBV12-4 to TRBJ1-1, with no clear D. The CDR3 runs to 13 residues. Trimming stripped 4 bases from V and 0 bases from J, with 6 bases between. CDR3 sequence reads: CASSSNLNTEAFF. As DNA, the CDR3 is TGTGCCAGCAGTTCCAATCTGAACACTGAAGCTTTCTTT.

This clone was detected many times. The rearrangement links TRBV6-1 to TRBJ2-3, with TRBD2 as a possible D gene (7 bases). CDR3 length: 16 amino acids. Germline V gene lookup returns CDR1 MNHNS and CDR2 SASEGT. V lost 7 bases, J lost 3 bases, and 20 bases lay in between. CDR3 coding DNA: TGTGCCAGCACCCGAGGGGGGGGTGCGAAGACAGATACGCAGTATTTT. It codes for CASTRGGGAKTDTQYF.

This clone has a count of ten or more. The chain has TRBV11-3 and TRBJ2-2, with 8 bases fitting TRBD2. The CDR3 totals 15 residues. Germline lookup yields CDR1 SGHNT and CDR2 YENEEA. V gave up 3 bases and J gave up 7 bases; unmatched junction bases: 7. CDR3 loop: CASSFSSGQIGELFF. CDR3 DNA: TGTGCCAGCAGCTTCTCTAGCGGGCAGATCGGGGAGCTGTTTTTT.

In this sample, this clone turned up many times. The chain has TRBV5-4 and TRBJ2-1; 7 positions match TRBD2. CDR1 is SGHNT, CDR2 YYREEE, per germline (reference sequence). This CDR3 has 16 amino acids. V gave up 4 bases and J gave up 5 bases; unmatched junction bases: 12. This CDR3 is CASSTGGPHSNNEQFF. Written as DNA, the CDR3 is TGTGCCAGCAGCACGGGAGGCCCCCACAGTAACAATGAGCAGTTCTTC.

This clone came up many times. The J gene is TRBJ2-1, the V gene TRBV6-1; 11 bases map to TRBD2. The CDR3 loop spans 15 amino acids. Germline loops: CDR1 MNHNS, CDR2 SASEGT. Germline trimming cut 1 base from V and 4 bases from J; bases unmatched to any gene: 0. CDR3 DNA sequence: TGTGCCAGCAGTGAAGTAGCGGGGGGGTACAATGAGCAGTTCTTC. It codes for CASSEVAGGYNEQFF.

This clone was counted at least ten times. Sequence at one end of the junction differs from germline and may be a read error. CDR3 residues: CASSLVGSVGEILFF. CDR3 DNA: TGTGCCAGCAGCTTAGTCGGTTCCGTAGGAGAAATACTGTTTTTT. V and J are TRBV7-9 and TRBJ1-4; the D is unclear. CDR1 and CDR2 from the germline V gene are SEHNR and FQNEAQ (reference sequence). The CDR3 is 15 residues long.

This clone was picked up a small number of times. A much larger clone differs from this one at a single base, so this may be a read error. The sample holds other DNA sequences that translate to the same CDR3. This chain uses TRBV3-1 with TRBJ2-7; the match to TRBD2 covers 12 bases. The CDR3 extends over 17 amino acids. Looked up from germline, CDR1 is LGHDT and CDR2 is YNNKEL (reference sequence). The CDR3, as DNA: TGTGCCAGTAGCCAAGGGCGGACTAGCGGGGCTCTCTACGAGCAGTACTTC. Amino acids: CASSQGRTSGALYEQYF.

This clone occurred a few times. One end of the junction is discordant with germline, which a read error may explain. The chain links TRBV6-1 to TRBJ2-2, with D maybe TRBD2 (6 bases). This CDR3 is built from 14 residues. Germline V lookup: CDR1 MNHNS, CDR2 SASEGT. CDR3 in amino acids: CASSEGVGTVELSF. The CDR3 coding sequence is TGTGCCAGCAGTGAAGGGGTGGGGACTGTGGAGCTGTCTTTT.